Each of the 22 T cell receptor beta chains below was sequenced from the same sample in a study of CD8 T cells in ankylosing spondylitis. Using its own MiXCR run on the 5' RACE reads, TCRdb lists one record per CDR3 protein. This table holds around 340,000 distinct CDR3 sequences, 20% to 25% found once. Sequenced sample: blood, either unsorted or a sorted T cell fraction (not recorded which). The receptors shown here come from a male donor with ankylosing spondylitis or in good health (not recorded which).

This clonotype was seen more than once but under ten times. The chain links TRBV29-1 to TRBJ1-1; D is unclear. The germline gives CDR1 SQVTM, CDR2 ANQGSEA. The CDR3 is 11 residues long. V was pared by 7 bases and J by 1 base, with 7 bases between. In DNA, the CDR3 is TGCAGCGCCGACACGAACACTGAAGCTTTCTTT. Translated: CSADTNTEAFF.

A few counts support this clonotype. The chain couples TRBV25-1 to TRBJ1-6; D is unclear. CDR1 is MGHDK and CDR2 is SYGVNS in the germline V gene. The V gene lost 0 bases and the J gene lost 8 bases, with 2 bases spanning the gap. There are 12 residues in the CDR3. CDR3 residues: CASSEYHSPLHF. CDR3 DNA: TGTGCCAGCAGTGAATACCATTCACCCCTCCACTTT.

The rearrangement joins TRBV28 to TRBJ2-1; D might be TRBD1 (5 bases). Germline V gene lookup returns CDR1 MDHEN and CDR2 SYDVKM. CDR3 length: 14 amino acids. Trimming took 2 bases from V and 5 from J, leaving 10 bases between them. CDR3: CASSLQQAHNEQFF. DNA of the CDR3: TGTGCCAGCAGTTTACAACAGGCCCACAATGAGCAGTTCTTC.

V gene TRBV6-1 combines with J gene TRBJ2-3, with 8 bases aligning to TRBD2. Per germline, CDR1 MNHNS and CDR2 SASEGT. The CDR3 contains 15 residues. The V gene end was trimmed by 4 bases and the J gene end by 5 bases; junction bases not matched to a gene: 8. In DNA form, the CDR3 reads TGTGCCAGCAGTGCTTATAGCGGGGAGGTAGATACGCAGTATTTT. Its translation is CASSAYSGEVDTQYF.

This clonotype has more than one count but fewer than ten. The DNA for the CDR3 is TGTGCCAGCAGTTGGGACATCGGAGAGCAGTACTTC. This sequence encodes CASSWDIGEQYF. The V call is TRBV12-3 or TRBV12-4, the J call TRBJ2-7, with D maybe TRBD1 (6 bases). The CDR3 runs to 12 residues. Trimming removed 4 bases at V and 7 bases at J, with 11 bases between.

This clonotype has only a few counts. V is TRBV2 and J is TRBJ2-2; maybe TRBD2 (6 bases). The CDR3 contains 15 residues. V was cut by 3 bases and J by 5 bases, with 13 bases left in between. The germline CDR1 and CDR2 sequences are SNHLY and FYNNEI. The CDR3 loop reads CASSEEGGKTGELFF. The DNA of the CDR3 is TGTGCCAGCAGTGAGGAGGGCGGGAAGACCGGGGAGCTGTTTTTT.

The chain combines TRBV7-9 with TRBJ2-1; 9 bases are a match to TRBD2. CDR1 SEHNR and CDR2 FQNEAQ come from the germline V gene (reference sequence). J gave up 5 bases and V 4 bases, and 6 bases lay outside the gene matches. The length of the CDR3 is 15 residues. CDR3 in DNA: TGTGCCAGCAGCTGGGGACTAGCCGACCACAATGAGCAGTTCTTC. The encoded protein is CASSWGLADHNEQFF.

This clonotype was counted a few times. The chain carries TRBV7-9 and TRBJ2-7; unclear D gene. Trimming left V 5 bases short and J 1 base short, with 15 bases between. The CDR3 totals 15 residues. In germline, CDR1 is SEHNR, CDR2 FQNEAQ (reference sequence). The CDR3 sequence is CASSPGAGASYEQYF. In nucleotides, the CDR3 is TGTGCCAGCAGCCCCGGAGCAGGTGCGTCCTACGAGCAGTACTTC.

The chain recombines TRBV20-1 with TRBJ2-7; D may match TRBD1 or TRBD2 (6 bases each). Germline V gene sequence: CDR1 DFQATT, CDR2 SNEGSKA (reference sequence). The V and J ends lost 4 bases and 9 bases respectively, with 16 bases between them. The CDR3 spans 12 residues. The CDR3 DNA reads as TGCAGTGCTATGGAGGGGGATATAGGGCAGTACTTC. Encoded protein: CSAMEGDIGQYF.

This clonotype was seen a few times. This chain joins TRBV5-1 and TRBJ2-7, with D maybe TRBD2 (6 bases). CDR1 is SGHRS, CDR2 YFSETQ, per germline. V lost 5 bases, J lost 6 bases, and 15 bases lay in between. The CDR3 loop spans 13 amino acids. CDR3 region: CASSRGSEAEQYF. Written as DNA, the CDR3 is TGCGCCAGCAGTCGGGGGTCAGAGGCCGAGCAGTACTTC.

V usage is TRBV6-4 and J usage is TRBJ1-4; TRBD1 matches 7 bases. The germline V gene has CDR1 MRHNA and CDR2 SNTAGT. The CDR3 contains 16 residues. The J segment lost 5 bases and the V segment lost 5 bases, leaving 11 bases of the junction unmatched. The CDR3: CASSSPGQKLNEKLFF. CDR3 DNA: TGTGCCAGCAGTTCACCGGGACAGAAACTCAATGAAAAACTGTTTTTT.

The chain couples TRBV6-2 or TRBV6-3 to TRBJ2-2; D is undetermined. The CDR3 covers 14 residues. V lost 0 bases to trimming and J lost 4 bases, with 6 bases between them. Germline values: CDR1 MNHEY, CDR2 SVGEGT. The CDR3 protein is CASSYSSPTGELFF. CDR3 nucleotides: TGTGCCAGCAGTTACTCGTCCCCCACCGGGGAGCTGTTTTTT.

This clonotype was observed a few times. The J gene is TRBJ2-5, the V gene TRBV7-9; 13 bases agree with TRBD2. CDR3 size: 17 residues. CDR1 and CDR2 from the germline V gene are SEHNR and FQNEAQ (reference sequence). J was trimmed by 0 bases and V by 3 bases; bases with no gene match: 4. The CDR3 nucleotides read TGTGCCAGCAGCTTGTACGGACTAGCGGGGGACCAAGAGACCCAGTACTTC. Its protein is CASSLYGLAGDQETQYF.

The V and J genes are TRBV24-1 and TRBJ1-1; TRBD1 aligns across 7 bases. J gave up 4 bases and V 12 bases, and 4 bases lay outside the gene matches. The germline V gene encodes CDR1 KGHDR and CDR2 SFDVKD. The CDR3 consists of 11 residues. CDR3 protein: CAAGGSTEAFF. The CDR3 region has the DNA TGTGCCGCAGGGGGGTCCACTGAAGCTTTCTTT.

Remarks on this clonotype: The junction does not match germline at one end; this may be a read error. The J gene is TRBJ2-5, the V gene TRBV29-1; weak D call: TRBD2 (6 bases). Germline V lookup: CDR1 SQVTM, CDR2 ANQGSEA. This CDR3 comprises 14 residues. In DNA form, the CDR3 reads TGCAGCGTTGAAGTATGGGGACTGCAAGAGAACCAGTACTTC. This codes for CSVEVWGLQENQYF. The whole variable domain, filled in from reference TRBV29-1 and TRBJ2-5, reads SAVISQKPSRDICQRGTSLTIQCQVDSQVTMMFWYRQQPGQSLTLIATANQGSEATYESGFVIDKFPISRPNLTFSTLTVSNMSPEDSSIYLCSVEVWGLQENQYFGPGTRLLVL.

For this clonotype: One junction end does not reproduce the germline sequence, and a read error may be involved. J is TRBJ2-1 and V is TRBV24-1, with D perhaps matching TRBD1 (5 bases). CDR3 length: 15 amino acids. Germline values: CDR1 KGHDR, CDR2 SFDVKD. CDR3: CAASDKDTPYNEQFF. The CDR3 nucleotides read TGTGCCGCCAGTGATAAGGACACCCCTTACAATGAGCAGTTCTTC.

V gene TRBV9 combines with J gene TRBJ2-6, with D perhaps matching TRBD2 (5 bases). The CDR3 runs 17 residues. In germline, CDR1 is SGDLS, CDR2 YYNGEE. Deletions cut 3 bases from V and 3 bases from J, with 16 bases between. The CDR3 is CASSASGSVYGANVLTF. CDR3 bases: TGTGCCAGCAGCGCGTCGGGGTCTGTTTATGGGGCCAACGTCCTGACTTTC.

J is TRBJ1-1 and V is TRBV7-9; D gene unclear. This CDR3 contains 14 residues. V dropped 0 bases and J dropped 0 bases, with 5 bases sitting between them. CDR1 and CDR2 from the germline V gene are SEHNR and FQNEAQ (reference sequence). The CDR3 coding sequence is TGTGCCAGCAGCTTAGCGCAGATGAACACTGAAGCTTTCTTT. Encoded protein: CASSLAQMNTEAFF. Supplemented by reference TRBV7-9 and TRBJ1-1, the full variable domain reads DTGVSQNPRHKITKRGQNVTFRCDPISEHNRLYWYRQTLGQGPEFLTYFQNEAQLEKSRLLSDRFSAERPKGSFSTLEIQRTEQGDSAMYLCASSLAQMNTEAFFGQGTRLTVV.

This clonotype came up a few times. The genes are TRBV29-1 and TRBJ2-3; 8 bases fit TRBD1. The CDR3 covers 17 residues. The germline V gene has CDR1 SQVTM and CDR2 ANQGSEA. The V gene end was trimmed by 0 bases and the J gene end by 4 bases; junction bases not matched to a gene: 12. CDR3 in DNA: TGCAGCGTTGAAGATCCCCCAGGGGGCGACGGACCAGATACGCAGTATTTT. Translated: CSVEDPPGGDGPDTQYF.

The rearrangement joins TRBV6-1 to TRBJ2-5; D is perhaps TRBD1 or TRBD2 (5 bases each). The CDR3 consists of 16 residues. CDR1 and CDR2 (germline): MNHNS, SASEGT. V was trimmed by 3 bases and J by 2 bases, leaving 16 bases between them. CDR3 loop: CASSERPGTPQETQYF. The CDR3 region has the DNA TGTGCCAGCAGTGAGAGGCCCGGGACCCCGCAAGAGACCCAGTACTTC.

V gene TRBV6-1 combines with J gene TRBJ2-1, with 11 nucleotides matching TRBD1. CDR3 length: 14 residues. Germline V lookup: CDR1 MNHNS, CDR2 SASEGT. V was clipped by 5 bases and J by 7 bases; unmatched bases: 4. This chain's CDR3 is CASSRDRGRNEQFF. The CDR3 nucleotides read TGTGCCAGCAGTAGGGACAGGGGGAGGAATGAGCAGTTCTTC.

This chain uses TRBV29-1 with TRBJ2-1, with a possible D match to TRBD2 (5 bases). Germline V gene lookup returns CDR1 SQVTM and CDR2 ANQGSEA. The CDR3 loop spans 12 amino acids. The germline V and J ends were trimmed by 6 bases and 9 bases, with 15 bases remaining between them. The CDR3 region has the DNA TGCAGCGTAGGCCTCTCGGCGGGTGAGCAGTTCTTC. This encodes CSVGLSAGEQFF.